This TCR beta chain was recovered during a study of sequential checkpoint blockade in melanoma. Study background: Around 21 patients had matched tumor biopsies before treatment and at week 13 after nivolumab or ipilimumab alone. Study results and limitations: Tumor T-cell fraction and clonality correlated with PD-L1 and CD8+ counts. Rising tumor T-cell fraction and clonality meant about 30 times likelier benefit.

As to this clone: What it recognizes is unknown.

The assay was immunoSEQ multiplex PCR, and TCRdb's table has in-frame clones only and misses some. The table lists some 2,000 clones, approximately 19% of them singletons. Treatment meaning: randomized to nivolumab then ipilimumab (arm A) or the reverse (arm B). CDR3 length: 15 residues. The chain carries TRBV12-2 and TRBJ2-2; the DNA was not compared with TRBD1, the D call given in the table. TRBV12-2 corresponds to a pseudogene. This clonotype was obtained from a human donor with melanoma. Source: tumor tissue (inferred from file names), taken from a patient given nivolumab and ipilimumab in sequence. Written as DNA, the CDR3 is TGTGCCAGTTTAGGGGACAGGGGGAACACCGGGGAGCTGTTTTTT. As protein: CASLGDRGNTGELFF.